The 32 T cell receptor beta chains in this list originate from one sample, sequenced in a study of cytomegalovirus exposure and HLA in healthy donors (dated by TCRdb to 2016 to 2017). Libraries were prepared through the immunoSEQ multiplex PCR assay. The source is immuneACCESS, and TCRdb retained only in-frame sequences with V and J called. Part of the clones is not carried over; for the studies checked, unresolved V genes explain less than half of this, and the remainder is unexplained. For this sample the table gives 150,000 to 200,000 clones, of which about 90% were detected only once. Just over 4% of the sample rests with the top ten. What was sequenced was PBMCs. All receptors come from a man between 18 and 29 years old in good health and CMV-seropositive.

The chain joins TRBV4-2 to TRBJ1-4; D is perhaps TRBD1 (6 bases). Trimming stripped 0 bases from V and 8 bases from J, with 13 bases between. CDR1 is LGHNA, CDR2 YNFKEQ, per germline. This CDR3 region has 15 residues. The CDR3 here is CASSQDYRDGEKLFF. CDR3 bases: TGTGCCAGCAGCCAAGATTACAGGGACGGGGAAAAACTGTTTTTT.

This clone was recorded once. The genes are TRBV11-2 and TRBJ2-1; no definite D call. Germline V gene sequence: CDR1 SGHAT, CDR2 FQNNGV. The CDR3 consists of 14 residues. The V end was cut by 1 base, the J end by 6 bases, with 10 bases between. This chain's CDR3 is CASSLAGIRNEQFF. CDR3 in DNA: TGTGCCAGCAGCTTAGCAGGTATACGCAATGAGCAGTTCTTC.

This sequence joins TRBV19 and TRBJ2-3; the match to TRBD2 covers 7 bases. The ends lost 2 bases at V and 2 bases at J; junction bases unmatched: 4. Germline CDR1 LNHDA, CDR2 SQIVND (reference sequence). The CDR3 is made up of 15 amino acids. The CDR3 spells CASSITSADTDTQYF. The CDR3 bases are TGTGCCAGTAGTATAACTAGCGCTGACACAGATACGCAGTATTTT.

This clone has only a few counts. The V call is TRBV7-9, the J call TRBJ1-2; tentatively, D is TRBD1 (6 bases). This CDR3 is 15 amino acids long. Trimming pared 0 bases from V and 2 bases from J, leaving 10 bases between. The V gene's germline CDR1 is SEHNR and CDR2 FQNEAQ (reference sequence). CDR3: CASSLATGQNYGYTF. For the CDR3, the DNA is TGTGCCAGCAGCTTAGCGACCGGACAGAACTATGGCTACACCTTC.

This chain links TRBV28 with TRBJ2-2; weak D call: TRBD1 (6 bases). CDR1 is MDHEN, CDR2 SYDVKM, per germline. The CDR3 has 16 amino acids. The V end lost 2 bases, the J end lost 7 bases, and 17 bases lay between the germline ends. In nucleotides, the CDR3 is TGTGCCAGCAGTTTAGCGGGCAGGGGTGGACACGGGGAGCTGTTTTTT. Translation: CASSLAGRGGHGELFF.

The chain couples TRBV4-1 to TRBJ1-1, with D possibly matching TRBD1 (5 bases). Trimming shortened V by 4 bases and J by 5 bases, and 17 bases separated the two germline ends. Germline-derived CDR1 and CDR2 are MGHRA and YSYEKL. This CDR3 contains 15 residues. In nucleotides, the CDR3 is TGCGCCAGCAGCCTCAAAGGGGCCACTGGGACTGAAGCTTTCTTT. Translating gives CASSLKGATGTEAFF.

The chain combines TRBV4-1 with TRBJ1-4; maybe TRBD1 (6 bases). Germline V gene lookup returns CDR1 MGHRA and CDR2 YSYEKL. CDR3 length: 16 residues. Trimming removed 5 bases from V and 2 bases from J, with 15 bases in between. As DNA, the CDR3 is TGCGCCAGCAGCTCGACTACAGGGTATACTAATGAAAAACTGTTTTTT. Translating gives CASSSTTGYTNEKLFF.

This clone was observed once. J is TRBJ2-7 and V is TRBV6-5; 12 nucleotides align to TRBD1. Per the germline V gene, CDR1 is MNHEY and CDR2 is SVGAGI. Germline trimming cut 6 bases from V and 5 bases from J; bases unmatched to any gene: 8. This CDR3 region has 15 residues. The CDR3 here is CASSLAGQGANEQYF. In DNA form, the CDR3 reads TGTGCCAGCAGCCTCGCGGGACAGGGGGCAAACGAGCAGTACTTC.

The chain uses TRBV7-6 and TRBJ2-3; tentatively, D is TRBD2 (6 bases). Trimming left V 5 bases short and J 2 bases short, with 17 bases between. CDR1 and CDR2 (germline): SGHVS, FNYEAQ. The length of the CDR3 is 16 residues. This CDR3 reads CASSPRRAGPTDTQYF. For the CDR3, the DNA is TGTGCCAGCAGCCCCCGGCGGGCGGGGCCCACAGATACGCAGTATTTT.

CDR3 bases: TGCGCCAGCAGAGGACTAGCGGGAGCGGCTAATACGCAGTATTTT. This translates into CASRGLAGAANTQYF. The chain has TRBV4-1 and TRBJ2-3, with 13 bases that match TRBD2. J gave up 7 bases and V 6 bases, and 7 bases lay outside the gene matches. Germline CDR1 and CDR2: MGHRA and YSYEKL. This CDR3 is built from 15 residues.

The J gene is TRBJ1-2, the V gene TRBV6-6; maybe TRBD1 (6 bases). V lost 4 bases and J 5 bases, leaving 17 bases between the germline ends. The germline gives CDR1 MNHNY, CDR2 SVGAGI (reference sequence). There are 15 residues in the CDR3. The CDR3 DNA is TGTGCCAGCAGTTCCTTCGGGGGGGCGGATTATGGCTACACCTTC. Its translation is CASSSFGGADYGYTF.

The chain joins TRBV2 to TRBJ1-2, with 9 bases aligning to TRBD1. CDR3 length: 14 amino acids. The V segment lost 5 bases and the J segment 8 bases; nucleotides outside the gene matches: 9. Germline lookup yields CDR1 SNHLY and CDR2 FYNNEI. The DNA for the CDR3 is TGTGCCAGCAGTTATAAGACAGGGGGAGGAGGCTACACCTTC. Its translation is CASSYKTGGGGYTF.

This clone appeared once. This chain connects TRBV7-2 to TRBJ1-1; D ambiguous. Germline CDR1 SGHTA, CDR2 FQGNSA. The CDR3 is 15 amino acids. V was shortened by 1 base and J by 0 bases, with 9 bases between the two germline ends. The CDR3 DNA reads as TGTGCCAGCAGCTTAGTGTACCTAATGAACACTGAAGCTTTCTTT. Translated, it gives CASSLVYLMNTEAFF.

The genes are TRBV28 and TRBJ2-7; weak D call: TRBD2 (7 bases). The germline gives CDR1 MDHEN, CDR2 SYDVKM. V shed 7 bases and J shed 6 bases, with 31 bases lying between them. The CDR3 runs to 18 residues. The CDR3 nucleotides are TGTGCCAGCACCTTGGGGGGCGCGGGTCTAGGACTAGTAGGCGAGCAGTACTTC. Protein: CASTLGGAGLGLVGEQYF.

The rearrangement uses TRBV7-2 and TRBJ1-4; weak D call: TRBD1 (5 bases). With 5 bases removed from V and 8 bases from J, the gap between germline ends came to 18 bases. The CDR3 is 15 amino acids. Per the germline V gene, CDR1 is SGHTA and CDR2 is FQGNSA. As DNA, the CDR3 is TGTGCCAGCAGCCCTAAACTCGGGGGAGCGGAAAAACTGTTTTTT. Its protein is CASSPKLGGAEKLFF. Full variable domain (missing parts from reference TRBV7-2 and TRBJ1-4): GAGVSQSPSNKVTEKGKDVELRCDPISGHTALYWYRQSLGQGLEFLIYFQGNSAPDKSGLPSDRFSAERTGGSVSTLTIQRTQQEDSAVYLCASSPKLGGAEKLFFGSGTQLSVL.

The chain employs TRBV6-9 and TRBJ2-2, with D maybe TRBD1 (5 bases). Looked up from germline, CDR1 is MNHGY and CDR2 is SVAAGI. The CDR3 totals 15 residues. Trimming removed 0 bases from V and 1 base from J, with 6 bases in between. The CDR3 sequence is CASSYSGQNTGELFF. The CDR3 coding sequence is TGTGCCAGCAGTTATTCAGGACAGAACACCGGGGAGCTGTTTTTT.

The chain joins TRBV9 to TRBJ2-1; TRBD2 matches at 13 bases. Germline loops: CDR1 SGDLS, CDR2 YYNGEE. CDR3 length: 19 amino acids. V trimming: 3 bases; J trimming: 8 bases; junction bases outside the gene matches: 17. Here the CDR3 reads CASSARTSGSLYSIDEQFF. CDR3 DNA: TGTGCCAGCAGCGCTCGGACTAGCGGGAGTTTATATAGTATCGATGAGCAGTTCTTC.

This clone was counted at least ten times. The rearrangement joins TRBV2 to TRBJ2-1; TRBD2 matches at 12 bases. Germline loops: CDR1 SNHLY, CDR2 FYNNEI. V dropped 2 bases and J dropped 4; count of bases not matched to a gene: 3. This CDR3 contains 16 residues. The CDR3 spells CASSEWTSGAYNEQFF. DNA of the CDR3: TGTGCCAGCAGTGAATGGACTAGCGGGGCTTACAATGAGCAGTTCTTC.

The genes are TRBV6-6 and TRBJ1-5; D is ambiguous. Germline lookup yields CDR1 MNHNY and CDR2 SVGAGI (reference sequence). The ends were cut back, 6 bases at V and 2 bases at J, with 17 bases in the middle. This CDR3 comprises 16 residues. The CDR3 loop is CASSRLFGSRNQPQHF. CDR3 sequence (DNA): TGTGCCAGCAGCCGACTATTCGGCAGTCGCAATCAGCCCCAGCATTTT.

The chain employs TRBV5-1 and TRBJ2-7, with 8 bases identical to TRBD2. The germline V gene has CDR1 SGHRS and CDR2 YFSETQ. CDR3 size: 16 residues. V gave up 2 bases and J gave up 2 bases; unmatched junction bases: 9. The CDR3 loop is CASSFSVAGITYEQYF. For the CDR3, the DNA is TGCGCCAGCAGCTTCTCTGTAGCGGGAATAACCTACGAGCAGTACTTC.

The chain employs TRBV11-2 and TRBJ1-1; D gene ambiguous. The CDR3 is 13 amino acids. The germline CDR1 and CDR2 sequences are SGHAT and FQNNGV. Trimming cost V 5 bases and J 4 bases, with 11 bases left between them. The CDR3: CASSRAEFTEAFF. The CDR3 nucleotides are TGTGCCAGCAGCCGCGCGGAATTCACTGAAGCTTTCTTT.

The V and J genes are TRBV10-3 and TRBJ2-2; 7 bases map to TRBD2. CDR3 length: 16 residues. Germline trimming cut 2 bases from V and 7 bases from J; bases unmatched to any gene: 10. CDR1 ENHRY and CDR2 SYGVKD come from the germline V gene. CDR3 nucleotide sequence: TGTGCCATCAGTGAGGGTGTGGGCGGGAGTCGCGGGGAGCTGTTTTTT. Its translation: CAISEGVGGSRGELFF.

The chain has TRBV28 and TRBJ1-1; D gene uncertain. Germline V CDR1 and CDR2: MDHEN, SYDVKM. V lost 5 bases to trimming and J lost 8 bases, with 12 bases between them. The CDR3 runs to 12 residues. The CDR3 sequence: CASSVMAAEAFF. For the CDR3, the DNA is TGTGCCAGCAGTGTTATGGCCGCCGAAGCTTTCTTT.

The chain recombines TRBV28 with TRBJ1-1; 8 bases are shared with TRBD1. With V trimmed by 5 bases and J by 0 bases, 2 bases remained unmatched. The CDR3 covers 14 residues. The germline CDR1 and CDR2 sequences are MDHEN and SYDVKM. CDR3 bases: TGTGCCAGCAGTGGGGACAGGTTGAACACTGAAGCTTTCTTT. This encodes CASSGDRLNTEAFF.

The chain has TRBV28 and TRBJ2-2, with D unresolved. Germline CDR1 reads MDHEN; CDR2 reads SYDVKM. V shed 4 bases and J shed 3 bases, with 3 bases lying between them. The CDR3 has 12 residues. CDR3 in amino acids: CASSSYTGELFF. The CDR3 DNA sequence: TGTGCCAGCAGTTCATACACCGGGGAGCTGTTTTTT.

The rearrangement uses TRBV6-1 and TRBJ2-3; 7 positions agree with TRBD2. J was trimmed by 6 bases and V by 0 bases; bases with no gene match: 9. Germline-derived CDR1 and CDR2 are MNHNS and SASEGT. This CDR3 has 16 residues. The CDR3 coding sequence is TGTGCCAGCAGTGAAGCGCTTGCGGGAGTGGGCGATACGCAGTATTTT. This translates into CASSEALAGVGDTQYF.

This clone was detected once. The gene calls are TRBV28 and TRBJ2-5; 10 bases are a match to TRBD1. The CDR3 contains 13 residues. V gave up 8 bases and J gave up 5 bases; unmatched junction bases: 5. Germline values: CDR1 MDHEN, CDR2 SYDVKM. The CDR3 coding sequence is TGTGCCAGCGGACAGGGGGGTCGGGAGACCCAGTACTTC. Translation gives CASGQGGRETQYF.

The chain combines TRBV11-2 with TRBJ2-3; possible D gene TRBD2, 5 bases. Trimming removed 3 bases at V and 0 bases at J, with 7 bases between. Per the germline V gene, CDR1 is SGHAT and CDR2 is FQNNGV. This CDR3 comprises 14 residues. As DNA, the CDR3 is TGTGCCAGCAGCTTCCGACTAAGCACAGATACGCAGTATTTT. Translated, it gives CASSFRLSTDTQYF. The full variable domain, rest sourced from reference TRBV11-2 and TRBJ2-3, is EAGVAQSPRYKIIEKRQSVAFWCNPISGHATLYWYQQILGQGPKLLIQFQNNGVVDDSQLPKDRFSAERLKGVDSTLKIQPAKLEDSAVYLCASSFRLSTDTQYFGPGTRLTVL.

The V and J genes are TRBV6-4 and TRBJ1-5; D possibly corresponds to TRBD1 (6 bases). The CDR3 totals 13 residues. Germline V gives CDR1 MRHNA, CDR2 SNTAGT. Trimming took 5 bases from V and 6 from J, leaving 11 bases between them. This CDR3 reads CASSRTASQPQHF. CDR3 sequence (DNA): TGTGCCAGCAGTAGGACAGCATCTCAGCCCCAGCATTTT.

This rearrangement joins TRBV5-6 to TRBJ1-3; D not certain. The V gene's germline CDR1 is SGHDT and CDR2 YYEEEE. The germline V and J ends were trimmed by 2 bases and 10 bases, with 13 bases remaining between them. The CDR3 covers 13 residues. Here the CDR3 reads CASSFGSPRTIYF. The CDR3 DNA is TGTGCCAGCAGCTTCGGCAGCCCCAGGACCATATATTTT. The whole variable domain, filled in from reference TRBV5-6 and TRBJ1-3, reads DAGVTQSPTHLIKTRGQQVTLRCSPKSGHDTVSWYQQALGQGPQFIFQYYEEEERQRGNFPDRFSGHQFPNYSSELNVNALLLGDSALYLCASSFGSPRTIYFGEGSWLTVV.

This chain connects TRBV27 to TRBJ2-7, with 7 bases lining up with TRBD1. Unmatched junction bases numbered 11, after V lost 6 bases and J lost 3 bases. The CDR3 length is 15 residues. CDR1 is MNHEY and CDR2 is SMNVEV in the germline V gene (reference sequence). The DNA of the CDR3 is TGTGCCAGCAGCCCCCTGGACAGGAATAGCTACGAGCAGTACTTC. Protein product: CASSPLDRNSYEQYF.

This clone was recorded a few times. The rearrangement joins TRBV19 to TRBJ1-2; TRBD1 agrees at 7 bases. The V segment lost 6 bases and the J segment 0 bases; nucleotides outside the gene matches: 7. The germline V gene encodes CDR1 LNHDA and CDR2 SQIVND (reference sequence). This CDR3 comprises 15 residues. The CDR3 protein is CASRGDRVSNYGYTF. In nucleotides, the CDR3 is TGTGCCAGTAGGGGAGACAGGGTCTCTAACTATGGCTACACCTTC.